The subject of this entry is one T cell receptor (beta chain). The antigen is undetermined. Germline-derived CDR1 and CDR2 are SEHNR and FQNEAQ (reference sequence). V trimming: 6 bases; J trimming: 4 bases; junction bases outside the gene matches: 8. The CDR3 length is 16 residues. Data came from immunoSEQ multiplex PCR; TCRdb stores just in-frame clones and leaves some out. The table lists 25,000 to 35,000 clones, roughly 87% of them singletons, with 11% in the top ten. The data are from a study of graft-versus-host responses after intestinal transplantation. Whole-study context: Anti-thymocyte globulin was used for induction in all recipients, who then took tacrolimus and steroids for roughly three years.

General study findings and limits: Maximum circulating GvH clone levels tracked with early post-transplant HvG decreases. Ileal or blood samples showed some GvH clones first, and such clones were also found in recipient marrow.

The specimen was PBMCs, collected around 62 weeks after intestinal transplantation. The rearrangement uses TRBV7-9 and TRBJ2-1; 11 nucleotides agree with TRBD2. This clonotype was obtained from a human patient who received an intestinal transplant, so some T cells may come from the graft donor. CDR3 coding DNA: TGTGCCAGCAGGTTAAATAGCGGGAGGGCGTACAATGAGCAGTTCTTC. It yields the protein CASRLNSGRAYNEQFF. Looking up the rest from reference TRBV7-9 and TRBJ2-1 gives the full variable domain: DTGVSQNPRHKITKRGQNVTFRCDPISEHNRLYWYRQTLGQGPEFLTYFQNEAQLEKSRLLSDRFSAERPKGSFSTLEIQRTEQGDSAMYLCASRLNSGRAYNEQFFGPGTRLTVL.